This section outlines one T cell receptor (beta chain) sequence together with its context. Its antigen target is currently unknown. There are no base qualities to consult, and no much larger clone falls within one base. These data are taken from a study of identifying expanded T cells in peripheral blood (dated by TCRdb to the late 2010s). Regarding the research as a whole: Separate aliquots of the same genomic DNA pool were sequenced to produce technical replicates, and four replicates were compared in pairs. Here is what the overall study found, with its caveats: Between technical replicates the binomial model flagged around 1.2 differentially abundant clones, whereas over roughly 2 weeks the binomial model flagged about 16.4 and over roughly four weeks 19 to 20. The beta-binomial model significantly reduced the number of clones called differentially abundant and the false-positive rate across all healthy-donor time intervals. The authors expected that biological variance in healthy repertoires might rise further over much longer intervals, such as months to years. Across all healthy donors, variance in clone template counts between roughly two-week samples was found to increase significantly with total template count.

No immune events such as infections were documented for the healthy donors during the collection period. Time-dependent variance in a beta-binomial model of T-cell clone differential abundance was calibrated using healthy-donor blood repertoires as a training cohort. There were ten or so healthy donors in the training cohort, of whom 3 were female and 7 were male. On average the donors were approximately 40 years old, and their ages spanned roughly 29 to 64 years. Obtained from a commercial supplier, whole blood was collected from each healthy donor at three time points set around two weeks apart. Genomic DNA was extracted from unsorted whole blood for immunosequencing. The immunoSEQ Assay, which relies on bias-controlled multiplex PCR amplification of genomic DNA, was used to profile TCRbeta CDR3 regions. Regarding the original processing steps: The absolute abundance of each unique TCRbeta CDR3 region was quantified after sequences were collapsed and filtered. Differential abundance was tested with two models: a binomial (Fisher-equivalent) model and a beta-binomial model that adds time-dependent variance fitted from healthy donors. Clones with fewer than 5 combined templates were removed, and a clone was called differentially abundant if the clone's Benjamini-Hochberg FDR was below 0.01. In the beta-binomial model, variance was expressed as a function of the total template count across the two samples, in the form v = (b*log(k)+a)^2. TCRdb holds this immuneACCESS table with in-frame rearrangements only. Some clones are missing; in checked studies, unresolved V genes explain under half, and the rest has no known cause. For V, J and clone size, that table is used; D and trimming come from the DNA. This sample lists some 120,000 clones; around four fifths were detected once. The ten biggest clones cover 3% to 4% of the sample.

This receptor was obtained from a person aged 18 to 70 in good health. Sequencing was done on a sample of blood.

Here the CDR3 is given as CASSLVRSSSYEQYF. The base sequence is TGTGCCAGCAGCTTGGTCAGGTCGTCATCCTACGAGCAGTACTTC. The sequence joins TRBV5-6 to TRBJ2-7; a confident D gene designation cannot be given. The CDR3 spans 15 residues, from the cysteine through the phenylalanine. CDR3 DNA is the only sequence kept; it has 45 bases, read in frame from the first base. Trimming at the junction amounts to 0 bases on V and 1 base on J, and the germline ends lie 11 bases apart. The CDR1 and CDR2 encoded by the germline V gene are SGHDT and YYEEEE.